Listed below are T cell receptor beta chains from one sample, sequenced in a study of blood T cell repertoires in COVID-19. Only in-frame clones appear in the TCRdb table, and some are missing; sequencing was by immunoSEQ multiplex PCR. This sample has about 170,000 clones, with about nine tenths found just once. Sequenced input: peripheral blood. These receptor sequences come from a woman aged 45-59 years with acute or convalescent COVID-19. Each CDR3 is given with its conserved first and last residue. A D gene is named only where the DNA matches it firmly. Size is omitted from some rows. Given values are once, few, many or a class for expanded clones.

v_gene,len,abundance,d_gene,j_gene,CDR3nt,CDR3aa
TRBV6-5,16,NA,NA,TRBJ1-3,TGTGCCAGCAGTTACTCGGGCAGGTTCCCTGGAAACACCATATATTTT,CASSYSGRFPGNTIYF
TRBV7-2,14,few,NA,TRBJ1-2,TGTGCCAGCAGCTCGAGACAGGCATTCTATGGCTACACCTTC,CASSSRQAFYGYTF
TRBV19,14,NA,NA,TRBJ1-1,TGTGCCAGTAGTATATGGGGGCGAGGCACTGAAGCTTTCTTT,CASSIWGRGTEAFF
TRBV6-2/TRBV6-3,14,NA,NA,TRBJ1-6,TGTGCCAGCAGGTACACAGTGTCGGATTCACCCCTCCACTTT,CASRYTVSDSPLHF
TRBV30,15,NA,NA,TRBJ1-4,TGTGCCTGGAGCGACCAGGGGCCCGTTAATGAAAAACTGTTTTTT,CAWSDQGPVNEKLFF
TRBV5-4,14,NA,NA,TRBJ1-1,TGTGCCAGCAATTTCAGGCAATTGAACACTGAAGCTTTCTTT,CASNFRQLNTEAFF
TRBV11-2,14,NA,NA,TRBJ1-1,TGTGCCAGCAACGAGATTGTTGGGAACACTGAAGCTTTCTTT,CASNEIVGNTEAFF
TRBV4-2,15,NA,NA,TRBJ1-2,TGTGCCAGCAGCCAAGATGGGGGGGGAGACTATGGCTACACCTTC,CASSQDGGGDYGYTF
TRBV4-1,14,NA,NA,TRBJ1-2,TGCGCCAGCAGCCAAGATGGGGGGGCCGGGGGCTACACCTTC,CASSQDGGAGGYTF
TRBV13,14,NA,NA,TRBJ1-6,TGTGCCAGCAGCCCCGGCAGGGGCGAATCACCCCTCCACTTT,CASSPGRGESPLHF
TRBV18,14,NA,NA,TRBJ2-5,TGTGCCAGCTCACCCACGAGGTTAGGAGAGACCCAGTACTTC,CASSPTRLGETQYF
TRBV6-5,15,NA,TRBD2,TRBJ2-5,TGTGCCAGCAGTCCAGCGGGGGGCGGGCAAGAGACCCAGTACTTC,CASSPAGGGQETQYF
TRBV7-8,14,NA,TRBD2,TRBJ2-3,TGTGCCAGCAGCTTAATCCCTAGCGGAGATACGCAGTATTTT,CASSLIPSGDTQYF
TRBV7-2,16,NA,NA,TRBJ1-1,TGTGCCAGCAGCTTAGTGCTCTGGGCCGGTGGGACTGAAGCTTTCTTT,CASSLVLWAGGTEAFF
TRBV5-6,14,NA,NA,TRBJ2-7,TGTGCCAGCAGCCCGACAGAAGACTCCTACGAGCAGTACTTC,CASSPTEDSYEQYF
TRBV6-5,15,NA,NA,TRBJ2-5,TGTGCCAGCAGTCCCCGTTCGGGTCTCCAAGAGACCCAGTACTTC,CASSPRSGLQETQYF
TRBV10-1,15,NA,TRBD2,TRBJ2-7,TGCGCCAGCAGCCGGACTAGCGGGAGTTTCTACGAGCAGTACTTC,CASSRTSGSFYEQYF
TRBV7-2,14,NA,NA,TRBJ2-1,TGTGCCAGCAGCTTAGCGAGCTCCTACAATGAGCAGTTCTTC,CASSLASSYNEQFF
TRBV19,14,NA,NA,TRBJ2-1,TGTGCCAGTAGCGGGACATCTTCCTACAATGAGCAGTTCTTC,CASSGTSSYNEQFF
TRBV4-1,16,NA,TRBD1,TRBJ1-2,TGCGCCAGCAGCCAAGCCAGGGGGCAGGGAGACTATGGCTACACCTTC,CASSQARGQGDYGYTF
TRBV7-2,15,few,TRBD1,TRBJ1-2,TGTGCCAGCAGCCCTCGAGGCGACAGGGTGCATGGCTACACCTTC,CASSPRGDRVHGYTF
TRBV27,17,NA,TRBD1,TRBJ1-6,TGTGCCAGCAGTACCCCTCCCGGGACAGTTGACAATTCACCCCTCCACTTT,CASSTPPGTVDNSPLHF
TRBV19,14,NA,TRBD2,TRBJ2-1,TGTGCCAGTAGGACTAGCGGGTACTCGGATGAGCAGTTCTTC,CASRTSGYSDEQFF
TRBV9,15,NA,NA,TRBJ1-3,TGTGCCAGCAGCTCGAAACAGGTCTCTGGAAACACCATATATTTT,CASSSKQVSGNTIYF
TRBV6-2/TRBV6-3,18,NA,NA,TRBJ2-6,TGTGCCAGCAGTTCAACCGGGTTTTCCGAAGCTGGGGCCAACGTCCTGACTTTC,CASSSTGFSEAGANVLTF
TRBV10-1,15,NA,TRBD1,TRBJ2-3,TGCGCCAGCAGTGATTGGGACAGCTCCACAGATACGCAGTATTTT,CASSDWDSSTDTQYF
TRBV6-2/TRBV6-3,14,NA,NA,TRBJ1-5,TGTGCCAGCAGTTACCCAGGAGGGGCTCAGCCCCAGCATTTT,CASSYPGGAQPQHF
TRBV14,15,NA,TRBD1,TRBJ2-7,TGTGCCAGCAGCCCCGGGACAGGGGCTACTTACGAGCAGTACTTC,CASSPGTGATYEQYF
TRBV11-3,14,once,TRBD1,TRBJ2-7,TGTGCCAGCAGCCCATTCGACAGGGGGCGCGAGCAGTACTTC,CASSPFDRGREQYF
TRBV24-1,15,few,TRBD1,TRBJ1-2,TGTGCCACGTCTACCCCGGGGACAGGTGTCTATGGCTACACCTTC,CATSTPGTGVYGYTF
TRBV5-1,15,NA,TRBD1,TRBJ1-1,TGCGCCAGCAGCTTTTCACAGGGGGCCGGGACTGAAGCTTTCTTT,CASSFSQGAGTEAFF
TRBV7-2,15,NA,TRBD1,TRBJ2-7,TGTGCCAGCAGCTTAGGGACAGGGGGCCCCTACGAGCAGTACTTC,CASSLGTGGPYEQYF
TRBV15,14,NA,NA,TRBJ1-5,TGTGCCACCAGCCGGCCGGGTGGCAATCAGCCCCAGCATTTT,CATSRPGGNQPQHF